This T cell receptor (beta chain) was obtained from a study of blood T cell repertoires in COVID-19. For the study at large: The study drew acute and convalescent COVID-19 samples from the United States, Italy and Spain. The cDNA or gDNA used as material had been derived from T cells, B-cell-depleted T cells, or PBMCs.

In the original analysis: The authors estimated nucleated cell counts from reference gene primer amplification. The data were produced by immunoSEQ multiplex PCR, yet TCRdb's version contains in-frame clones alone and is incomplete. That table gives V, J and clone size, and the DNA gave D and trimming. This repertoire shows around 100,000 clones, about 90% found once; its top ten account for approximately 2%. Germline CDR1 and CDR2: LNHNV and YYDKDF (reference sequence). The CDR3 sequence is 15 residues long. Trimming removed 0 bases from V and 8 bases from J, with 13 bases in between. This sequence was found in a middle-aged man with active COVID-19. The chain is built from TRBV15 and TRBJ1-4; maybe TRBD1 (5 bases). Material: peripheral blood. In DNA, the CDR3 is TGTGCCACCAGCAGAGATTCCGGGACTGCGGAAAAACTGTTTTTT. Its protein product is CATSRDSGTAEKLFF. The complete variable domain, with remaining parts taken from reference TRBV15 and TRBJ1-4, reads DAMVIQNPRYQVTQFGKPVTLSCSQTLNHNVMYWYQQKSSQAPKLLFHYYDKDFNNEADTPDNFQSRRPNTSFCFLDIRSPGLGDTAMYLCATSRDSGTAEKLFFGSGTQLSVL.